This note documents a single T cell receptor beta chain sequence. What it binds is unknown. This specimen belongs to a study of CXCR3-negative and CXCR3-positive naive CD8 T cells. Study findings and constraints: TRB CDR3s were more hydrophobic in CXCR3-positive than in CXCR3-negative naive cells. Naive subsets had comparable surface CD5; TCR strength was inferred from TRB CDR3 properties.

In preparing the TRB cDNA libraries, 5' RACE with UMI labels was used. Using the 5' RACE reads, TCRdb records one entry per CDR3 protein without DNA. The sample's table shows about 8,400 distinct CDR3 sequences. The CDR3 extends over 14 amino acids. Germline lookup yields CDR1 SGHRS and CDR2 YFSETQ. This clonotype originated in a human donor in good health. Some clones in this sample may be carry-over from other donors' samples. V usage is TRBV5-1 and J usage is TRBJ1-1; TCRdb picks TRBD1, but there is no DNA to check that call. The specimen was naive CXCR3+ CD8+ T cells from blood. Regarding subset: CD45RO-CCR7+CD27+CD95- naive CD8+ T cells expressing CXCR3 (TNR3+). This CDR3 reads CASSLGTGEGEAFF.